The source of this TCR beta chain is a study of radiation and T cells in renal cell carcinoma. About the research overall: Nephrectomy followed 15 Gy stereotactic body radiation by 4 weeks.

The assay was immunoSEQ multiplex PCR, and TCRdb's table has in-frame clones only and misses some. The data hold about 130,000 clones, with roughly four fifths observed a single time. To note about this clone: The target antigen is unknown.

The V and J ends lost 5 bases and 6 bases respectively, with 14 bases between them. The length of the CDR3 is 14 residues. CDR1 MNHEY and CDR2 SMNVEV come from the germline V gene (reference sequence). Whole-study findings and limits: Without pretreatment biopsies, baseline tumor clonotype presence was undetermined. In blood, top tumor clones expanded by 2 weeks, shrinking by 4.

Time point denoted: blood 2 weeks post-SBRT. The sample's treatment: 15 Gy SBRT to primary tumor, nephrectomy 4 weeks later. Serial blood draws occurred at baseline and 2 and 4 weeks post-SBRT. The sequence was obtained from a man in his forties or fifties with renal cell carcinoma. The specimen was blood, collected from a patient whose treatment included radiotherapy and nephrectomy. J is TRBJ2-1 and V is TRBV27; D could derive from TRBD1 or TRBD2 (5 bases each). The CDR3 DNA reads as TGTGCCAGCAGTATCCGGGACCGGCGCAATGAGCAGTTCTTC. Its protein product is CASSIRDRRNEQFF.